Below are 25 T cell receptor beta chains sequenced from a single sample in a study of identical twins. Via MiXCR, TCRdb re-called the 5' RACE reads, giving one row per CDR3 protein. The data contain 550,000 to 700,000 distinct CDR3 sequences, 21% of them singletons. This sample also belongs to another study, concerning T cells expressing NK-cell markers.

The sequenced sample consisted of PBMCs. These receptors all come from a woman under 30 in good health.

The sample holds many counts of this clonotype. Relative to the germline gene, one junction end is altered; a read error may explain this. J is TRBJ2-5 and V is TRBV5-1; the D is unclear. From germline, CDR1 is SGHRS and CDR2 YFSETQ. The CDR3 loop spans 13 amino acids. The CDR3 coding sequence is TGTGCCAGCAGCCTATCCCTCCAAGAGACCCAGTACTTC. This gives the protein CASSLSLQETQYF.

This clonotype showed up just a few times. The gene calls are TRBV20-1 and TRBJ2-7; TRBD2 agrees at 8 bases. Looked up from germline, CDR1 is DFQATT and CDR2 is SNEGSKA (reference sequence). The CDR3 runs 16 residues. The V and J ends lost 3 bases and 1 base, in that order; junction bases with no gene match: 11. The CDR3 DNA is TGCAGTGCTAGGAAGGGTGGTAGCGGGGCATCCTACGAGCAGTACTTC. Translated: CSARKGGSGASYEQYF.

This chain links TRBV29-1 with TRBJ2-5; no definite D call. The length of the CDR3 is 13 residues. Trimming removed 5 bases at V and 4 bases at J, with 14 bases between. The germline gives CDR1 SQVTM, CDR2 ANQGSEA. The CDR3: CSVRMPGRETQYF. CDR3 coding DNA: TGCAGCGTTCGGATGCCTGGTCGAGAGACCCAGTACTTC.

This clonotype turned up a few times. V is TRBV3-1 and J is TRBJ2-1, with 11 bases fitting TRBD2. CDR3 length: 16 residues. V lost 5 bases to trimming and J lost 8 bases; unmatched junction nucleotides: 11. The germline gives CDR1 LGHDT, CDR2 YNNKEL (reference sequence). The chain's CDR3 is CASSSWGLAAYDEQFF. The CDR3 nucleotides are TGTGCCAGCAGCTCATGGGGACTAGCGGCGTACGATGAGCAGTTCTTC.

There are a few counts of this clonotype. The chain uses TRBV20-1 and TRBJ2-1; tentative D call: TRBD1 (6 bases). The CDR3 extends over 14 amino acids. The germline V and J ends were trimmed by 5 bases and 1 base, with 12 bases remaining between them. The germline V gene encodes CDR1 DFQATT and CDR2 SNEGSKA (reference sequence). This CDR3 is CSAGLRGSYNEQFF. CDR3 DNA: TGCAGTGCTGGGCTAAGGGGGTCCTACAATGAGCAGTTCTTC.

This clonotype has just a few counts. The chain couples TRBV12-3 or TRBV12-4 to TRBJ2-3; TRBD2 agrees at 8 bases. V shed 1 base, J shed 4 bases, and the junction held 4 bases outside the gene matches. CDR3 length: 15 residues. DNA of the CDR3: TGTGCCAGCAGTTTAGTCGTCGGGGGGGCAGATACGCAGTATTTT. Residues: CASSLVVGGADTQYF.

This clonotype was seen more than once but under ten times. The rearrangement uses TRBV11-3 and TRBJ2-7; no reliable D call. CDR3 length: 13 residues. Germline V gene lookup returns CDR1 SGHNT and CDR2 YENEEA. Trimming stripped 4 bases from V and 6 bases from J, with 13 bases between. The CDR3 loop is CASSYTVTGEQYF. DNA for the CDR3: TGTGCCAGCAGCTATACGGTAACGGGCGAGCAGTACTTC.

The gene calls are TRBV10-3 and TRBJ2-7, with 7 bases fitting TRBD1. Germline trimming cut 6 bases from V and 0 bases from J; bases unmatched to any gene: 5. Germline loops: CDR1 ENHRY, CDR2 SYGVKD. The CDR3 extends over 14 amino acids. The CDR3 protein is CAISSRDSSYEQYF. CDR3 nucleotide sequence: TGTGCCATCAGCTCCCGGGACAGCTCCTACGAGCAGTACTTC.

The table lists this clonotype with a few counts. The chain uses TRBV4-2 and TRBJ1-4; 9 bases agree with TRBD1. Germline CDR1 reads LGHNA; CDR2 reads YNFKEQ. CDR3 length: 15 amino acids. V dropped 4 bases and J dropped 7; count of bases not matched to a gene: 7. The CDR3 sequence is CASSPGTGWSEKLFF. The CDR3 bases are TGTGCCAGCAGCCCAGGGACAGGGTGGAGTGAAAAACTGTTTTTT.

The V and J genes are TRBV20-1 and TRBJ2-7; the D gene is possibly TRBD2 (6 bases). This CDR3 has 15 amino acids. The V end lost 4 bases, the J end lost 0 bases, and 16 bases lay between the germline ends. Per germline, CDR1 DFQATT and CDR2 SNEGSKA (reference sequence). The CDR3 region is CSAISVYGSSYEQYF. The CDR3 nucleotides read TGCAGTGCTATTTCTGTCTACGGGAGCTCCTACGAGCAGTACTTC.

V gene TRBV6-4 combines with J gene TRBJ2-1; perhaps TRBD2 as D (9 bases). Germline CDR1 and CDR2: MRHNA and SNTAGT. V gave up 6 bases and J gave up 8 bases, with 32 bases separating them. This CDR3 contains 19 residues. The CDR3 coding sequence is TGTGCCAGCAGACTCGCTGAGGACAGGGTAGCGGGAGTTCTCGATGAGCAGTTCTTC. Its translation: CASRLAEDRVAGVLDEQFF.

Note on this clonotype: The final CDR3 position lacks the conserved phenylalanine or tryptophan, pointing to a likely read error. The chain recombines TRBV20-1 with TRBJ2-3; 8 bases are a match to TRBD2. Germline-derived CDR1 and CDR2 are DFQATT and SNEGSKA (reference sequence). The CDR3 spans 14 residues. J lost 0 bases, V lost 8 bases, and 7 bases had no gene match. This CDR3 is CSTPASGSTDTQYL. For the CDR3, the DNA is TGCAGTACCCCGGCTAGCGGGAGCACAGATACGCAGTATCTT.

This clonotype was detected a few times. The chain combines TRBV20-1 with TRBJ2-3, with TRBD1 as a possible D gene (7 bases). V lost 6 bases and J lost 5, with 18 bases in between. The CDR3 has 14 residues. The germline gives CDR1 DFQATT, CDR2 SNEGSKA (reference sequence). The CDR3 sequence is CSASWRGHGDTQYF. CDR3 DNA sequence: TGCAGTGCGAGTTGGAGGGGGCATGGAGATACGCAGTATTTT.

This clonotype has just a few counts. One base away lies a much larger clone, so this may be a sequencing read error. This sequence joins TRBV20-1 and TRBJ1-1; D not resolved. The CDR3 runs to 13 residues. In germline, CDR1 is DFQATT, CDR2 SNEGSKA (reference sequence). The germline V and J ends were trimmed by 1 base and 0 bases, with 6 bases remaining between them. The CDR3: CSARGALNTEAFF. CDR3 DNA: TGCAGTGCTAGAGGGGCCTTGAACACTGAAGCTTTCTTT.

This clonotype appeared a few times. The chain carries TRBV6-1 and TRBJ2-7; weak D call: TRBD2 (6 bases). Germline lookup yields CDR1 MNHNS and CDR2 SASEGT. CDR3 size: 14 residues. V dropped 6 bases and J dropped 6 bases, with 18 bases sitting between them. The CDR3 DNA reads TGTGCCAGCAGCGATACGGGAGTGAAAGGCGAGCAGTACTTC. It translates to CASSDTGVKGEQYF.

CDR3: CASSRGTASNQPQHF. CDR3 DNA: TGTGCCAGCAGTCGGGGGACGGCAAGCAATCAGCCCCAGCATTTT. J is TRBJ1-5 and V is TRBV6-1, with D maybe TRBD1 (5 bases). CDR3 size: 15 residues. Deletions cut 5 bases from V and 1 base from J, with 12 bases between. Germline CDR1 reads MNHNS; CDR2 reads SASEGT.

CDR3 residues: CSALHRGFPDTQYF. In nucleotides, the CDR3 is TGCAGTGCCCTCCACAGGGGGTTCCCAGATACGCAGTATTTT. The chain couples TRBV20-1 to TRBJ2-3, with 8 bases lining up with TRBD1. After removal of 6 bases from V and 4 bases from J, the junction contained 9 bases not matched to a gene. The CDR3 contains 14 residues. Germline lookup yields CDR1 DFQATT and CDR2 SNEGSKA (reference sequence).

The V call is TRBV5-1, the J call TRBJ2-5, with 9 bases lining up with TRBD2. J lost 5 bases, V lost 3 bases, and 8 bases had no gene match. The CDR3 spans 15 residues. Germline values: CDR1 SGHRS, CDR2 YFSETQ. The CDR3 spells CASSSLIAGVETQYF. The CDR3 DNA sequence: TGCGCCAGCAGCTCCCTCATAGCGGGAGTGGAGACCCAGTACTTC. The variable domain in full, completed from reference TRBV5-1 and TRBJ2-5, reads KAGVTQTPRYLIKTRGQQVTLSCSPISGHRSVSWYQQTPGQGLQFLFEYFSETQRNKGNFPGRFSGRQFSNSRSEMNVSTLELGDSALYLCASSSLIAGVETQYFGPGTRLLVL.

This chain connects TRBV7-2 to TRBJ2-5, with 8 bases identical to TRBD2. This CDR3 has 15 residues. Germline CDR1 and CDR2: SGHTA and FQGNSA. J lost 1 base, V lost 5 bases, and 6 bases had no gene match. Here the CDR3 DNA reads TGTGCCAGCAGCGTTATGGCGGGAGGCCAAGAGACCCAGTACTTC. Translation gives CASSVMAGGQETQYF. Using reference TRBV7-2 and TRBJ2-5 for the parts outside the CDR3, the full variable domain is GAGVSQSPSNKVTEKGKDVELRCDPISGHTALYWYRQSLGQGLEFLIYFQGNSAPDKSGLPSDRFSAERTGGSVSTLTIQRTQQEDSAVYLCASSVMAGGQETQYFGPGTRLLVL.

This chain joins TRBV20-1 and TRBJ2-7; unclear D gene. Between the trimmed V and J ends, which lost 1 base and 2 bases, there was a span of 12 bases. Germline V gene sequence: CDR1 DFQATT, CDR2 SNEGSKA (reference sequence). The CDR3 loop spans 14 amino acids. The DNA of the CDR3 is TGCAGTGCTAGAGCCATCGACAAACCCTACGAGCAGTACTTC. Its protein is CSARAIDKPYEQYF.

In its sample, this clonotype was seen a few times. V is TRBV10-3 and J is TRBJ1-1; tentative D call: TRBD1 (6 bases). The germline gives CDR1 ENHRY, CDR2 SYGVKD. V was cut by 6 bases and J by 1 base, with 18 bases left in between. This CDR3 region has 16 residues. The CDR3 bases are TGTGCCATCAGCGCAGGGGACAAAGCGGAGAACACTGAAGCTTTCTTT. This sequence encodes CAISAGDKAENTEAFF.

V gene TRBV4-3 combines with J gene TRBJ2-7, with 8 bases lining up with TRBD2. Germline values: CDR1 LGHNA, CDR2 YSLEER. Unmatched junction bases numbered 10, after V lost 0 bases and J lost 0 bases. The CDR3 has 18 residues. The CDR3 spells CASSQDVSQREFSYEQYF. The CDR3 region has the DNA TGCGCCAGCAGCCAAGATGTCTCCCAGCGGGAGTTCTCCTACGAGCAGTACTTC.

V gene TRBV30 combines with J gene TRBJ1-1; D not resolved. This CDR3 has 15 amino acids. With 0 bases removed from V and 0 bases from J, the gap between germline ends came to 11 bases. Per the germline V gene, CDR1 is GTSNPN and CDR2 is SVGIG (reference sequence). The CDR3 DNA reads TGTGCCTGGAGTGTCGGGATGCGAGTGAACACTGAAGCTTTCTTT. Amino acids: CAWSVGMRVNTEAFF.

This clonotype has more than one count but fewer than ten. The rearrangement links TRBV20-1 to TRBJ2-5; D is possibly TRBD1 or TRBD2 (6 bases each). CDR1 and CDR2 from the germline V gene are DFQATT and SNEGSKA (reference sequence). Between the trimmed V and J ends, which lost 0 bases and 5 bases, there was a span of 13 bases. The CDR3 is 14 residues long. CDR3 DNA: TGCAGTGCTAGAGATGAGGGGGGACGGGAGACCCAGTACTTC. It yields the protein CSARDEGGRETQYF.

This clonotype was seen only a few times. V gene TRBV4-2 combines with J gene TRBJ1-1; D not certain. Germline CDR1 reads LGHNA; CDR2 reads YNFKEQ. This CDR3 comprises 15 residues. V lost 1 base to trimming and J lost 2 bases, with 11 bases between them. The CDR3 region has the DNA TGTGCCAGCAGCCAAGGCTGGAATCCTAACACTGAAGCTTTCTTT. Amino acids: CASSQGWNPNTEAFF.